Reported below is one T cell receptor (beta chain). CDR1 is MGHRA, CDR2 YSYEKL, per germline. The CDR3 covers 16 residues. The trim removed 0 bases at V and 2 bases at J, leaving 4 bases unmatched. These data originate in a study of blood T cell repertoires in COVID-19. Looking at the study overall: Italy, Spain and the United States were the sources of the convalescent and acute COVID-19 samples.

This table comes from immunoSEQ multiplex PCR, and its TCRdb copy is limited to in-frame clones, with some not included. The sample shows 200,000 or so clones, about 82% of them seen only once. Sequencing was performed on peripheral blood. This chain joins TRBV4-1 and TRBJ1-1, with 9 bases lining up with TRBD1. The receptor comes from a woman in her thirties with acute or convalescent COVID-19. Written as DNA, the CDR3 is TGCGCCAGCAGCCAAGAACAGGGGGCGCTTAACACTGAAGCTTTCTTT. Protein sequence: CASSQEQGALNTEAFF.